The sequence of this TCR beta chain was determined in a study of T cell responses to AZD1222 COVID-19 vaccine. The repertoire was sequenced with immunoSEQ multiplex PCR; TCRdb's copy has only in-frame clones and lacks some. Of some 140,000 clones listed, 90% were seen once; the top ten hold 1.5% to 2%. Findings and caveats of the study: Clonal diversity was possibly underestimated, and white British individuals and females predominated among donors. Seropositive AZD1222 recipients at baseline numbered only five or six. Spike-specific TCR depth and breadth grew after two AZD1222 doses. Repertoires were obtained only post-peak T cell response.

This clone is a singleton in its sample. Its antigen remains unknown. V shed 6 bases, J shed 4 bases, and the junction held 18 bases outside the gene matches. Germline CDR1 reads MDHEN; CDR2 reads SYDVKM. The CDR3 runs to 18 residues. This TCR came from an adult in good health. Sequenced material: peripheral blood, taken on day 0 of AZD1222 vaccination. This chain uses TRBV28 with TRBJ1-2; 9 nucleotides agree with TRBD1. This chain's CDR3 is CASRLSPGQGAQGYGYTF. CDR3 DNA sequence: TGTGCCAGCAGGCTTTCGCCGGGACAGGGCGCCCAAGGCTATGGCTACACCTTC.